This T cell receptor (beta chain) comes out of a study of cytomegalovirus exposure and HLA in healthy donors. Overall study findings and caveats: It was only CMV serostatus that was available as immune exposure information. Among donors in an Asian-associated ancestry cluster, a later analysis reportedly found fewer N-insertions than the roughly 610-donor mean.

V lost 0 bases and J lost 5, with 11 bases in between. CDR3 length equals 15 residues. CDR1 is MGHRA and CDR2 is YSYEKL in the germline V gene. A note on this clone: Its antigen is undetermined.

Unrecorded immune exposures were likely, despite nominal health at sampling. Primers: 60 Vbeta forward and 13 Jbeta reverse. Profiled with immunoSEQ multiplex PCR; TCRdb holds only in-frame clones, not every one. The sample comprises some 190,000 clones, approximately 86% of which are singletons, and around 0.3% rests with the top ten. This TCR was sampled from a young woman in good health and CMV-seronegative. V and J are TRBV4-1 and TRBJ1-5; D is unclear. Sequenced input: PBMCs. The CDR3 is CASSQDSFGDQPQHF. The CDR3 DNA sequence: TGCGCCAGCAGCCAAGATTCTTTCGGGGATCAGCCCCAGCATTTT.